The present T cell receptor (beta chain) was sequenced within a study of cytomegalovirus exposure and HLA in healthy donors. CDR3 length equals 17 residues. Looked up from germline, CDR1 is SEHNR and CDR2 is FQNEAQ (reference sequence). Study conclusions and caveats: Most subjects had HLA-A and HLA-B alleles reportedly predicted accurately by TCR beta sequences.

With respect to this clone: Its antigen is unidentified. One junction end does not reproduce the germline sequence, and a read error may be involved.

Primers: 60 Vbeta forward and 13 Jbeta reverse. The table came from immunoSEQ multiplex PCR; TCRdb's copy has only in-frame clones and leaves some out. The profile covers approximately 59,000 clones, with 60% to 70% appearing a single time and around 17% taken by the ten largest. The sequenced material came from PBMCs. The receptor was derived from a man in his forties in good health and CMV-seropositive. This rearrangement joins TRBV7-9 to TRBJ2-5, with D possibly being TRBD1 (6 bases). CDR3 DNA: TGTTCCAGCAGCTTACTTGGGACAACGGGCTTGGGGGAGACCCAGTACTTC. Protein: CSSSLLGTTGLGETQYF. Based on the CDR3 plus reference TRBV7-9 and TRBJ2-5, the full variable domain is DTGVSQNPRHKITKRGQNVTFRCDPISEHNRLYWYRQTLGQGPEFLTYFQNEAQLEKSRLLSDRFSAERPKGSFSTLEIQRTEQGDSAMYLCSSSLLGTTGLGETQYFGPGTRLLVL.